One sample yielded the 25 T cell receptor beta chains listed below, sequenced in a study of vaccination effects on CD4 cells after COVID-19. For these receptors, no antigen is known. Under the ViraFEST assay, PBMC were stimulated with viral peptide pools so that antigen-specific CD4+ T cells expanded. Sequencing was performed afterwards. Isolating CD4+ T cells followed around nine days of culture. Nobody among the vaccine recipients had prior SARS-CoV-2 infection (nucleocapsid antibodies were negative). Method: immunoSEQ multiplex PCR; TCRdb's copy keeps in-frame clones and lacks some. This sample carries 70,000 to 75,000 clones, about 65% of them seen once, and the ten largest clones take over 4%. The sequencing used CD4+ T cells from PBMCs cultured with HCoV-OC43 spike peptides, collected before COVID-19 vaccination. Stated subset: HCoV-OC43 spike overlapping peptide pool stimulation. Source of these receptors: a human donor who received a COVID-19 vaccine.

This chain links TRBV7-8 with TRBJ2-3, with D unresolved. Deletions cut 7 bases from V and 2 bases from J, with 13 bases between. Per germline, CDR1 SGHVS and CDR2 FQNEAQ. The CDR3 length is 14 residues. The CDR3 protein is CASNRLVNTDTQYF. CDR3 bases: TGTGCCAGCAACCGACTGGTAAACACAGATACGCAGTATTTT.

This sequence joins TRBV18 and TRBJ2-3; D unresolved. The CDR3 loop spans 14 amino acids. In germline, CDR1 is KGHSH, CDR2 LQKENI. Trimming left V 0 bases short and J 5 bases short, with 9 bases between. CDR3 coding DNA: TGTGCCAGCTCACCACCAGGACGTCAAGATACGCAGTATTTT. This sequence encodes CASSPPGRQDTQYF.

This clone was counted once. V gene TRBV15 combines with J gene TRBJ2-2; maybe TRBD2 (6 bases). Germline CDR1 and CDR2: LNHNV and YYDKDF (reference sequence). The CDR3 is made up of 15 amino acids. Trimming left V 3 bases short and J 5 bases short, with 13 bases between. DNA for the CDR3: TGTGCCACCAGCAGGGGGACTGGAGGGACCGGGGAGCTGTTTTTT. Protein product: CATSRGTGGTGELFF.

J is TRBJ2-7 and V is TRBV4-1, with a tentative D call TRBD2 (6 bases). V was clipped by 4 bases and J by 7 bases, with 17 bases between them. The CDR3 length is 14 residues. The germline gives CDR1 MGHRA, CDR2 YSYEKL. This CDR3 is CASSPSPGVGEQYV. Written as DNA, the CDR3 is TGCGCCAGCAGCCCCTCACCGGGAGTGGGGGAGCAGTACGTC.

The chain links TRBV6-5 to TRBJ2-7; TRBD2 matches 11 bases. CDR1 is MNHEY and CDR2 is SVGAGI in the germline V gene. V dropped 5 bases and J dropped 2; count of bases not matched to a gene: 5. This CDR3 has 15 amino acids. The CDR3 sequence: CASSMRSGGAYEQYV. As DNA, the CDR3 is TGTGCCAGCAGTATGCGTAGCGGGGGGGCCTACGAGCAGTACGTC.

This clone showed up just a few times. The chain carries TRBV10-3 and TRBJ1-5; possibly TRBD1 for D (6 bases). The V and J ends lost 4 bases and 7 bases respectively, with 11 bases between them. CDR3 length equals 13 residues. Germline V CDR1 and CDR2: ENHRY, SYGVKD. The CDR3 is CAISGPGEQPQHF. CDR3 nucleotide sequence: TGTGCCATCAGTGGCCCAGGGGAACAGCCCCAGCATTTT.

V and J are TRBV18 and TRBJ2-2; D unresolved. V was shortened by 4 bases and J by 8 bases, with 14 bases between the two germline ends. The CDR3 is made up of 14 amino acids. Germline CDR1 KGHSH, CDR2 LQKENI. CDR3 coding DNA: TGTGCCAGCTCACACGGGTCGAAGCAGGGGGAGCTGTTTTTT. Its protein is CASSHGSKQGELFF.

This sequence joins TRBV5-4 and TRBJ1-4; no definite D call. Looked up from germline, CDR1 is SGHNT and CDR2 is YYREEE (reference sequence). The CDR3 has 15 residues. Deletions cut 0 bases from V and 0 bases from J, with 6 bases between. The CDR3 loop reads CASSLASSTNEKLFF. CDR3 DNA: TGTGCCAGCAGCTTGGCCTCTTCAACTAATGAAAAACTGTTTTTT.

The chain couples TRBV7-2 to TRBJ1-5; D gene unclear. The V gene lost 2 bases and the J gene lost 4 bases, with 9 bases spanning the gap. The CDR3 runs to 14 residues. Germline CDR1 is SGHTA and CDR2 is FQGNSA. This CDR3 reads CASSLWGINQPQHF. DNA of the CDR3: TGTGCCAGCAGCTTATGGGGTATAAATCAGCCCCAGCATTTT. The full variable domain, in which reference TRBV7-2 and TRBJ1-5 provide the parts outside the CDR3, is GAGVSQSPSNKVTEKGKDVELRCDPISGHTALYWYRQSLGQGLEFLIYFQGNSAPDKSGLPSDRFSAERTGGSVSTLTIQRTQQEDSAVYLCASSLWGINQPQHFGDGTRLSIL.

This chain links TRBV18 with TRBJ1-5, with TRBD1 as a possible D gene (5 bases). The germline V and J ends were trimmed by 2 bases and 5 bases, with 13 bases remaining between them. The germline gives CDR1 KGHSH, CDR2 LQKENI. This CDR3 contains 15 residues. CDR3 amino acids: CASSPNTGGDQPQHF. CDR3 coding DNA: TGTGCCAGCTCACCAAATACAGGTGGAGATCAGCCCCAGCATTTT. The variable domain in full, with the rest retrieved from reference TRBV18 and TRBJ1-5, is NAGVMQNPRHLVRRRGQEARLRCSPMKGHSHVYWYRQLPEEGLKFMVYLQKENIIDESGMPKERFSAEFPKEGPSILRIQQVVRGDSAAYFCASSPNTGGDQPQHFGDGTRLSIL.

Only a few counts were recorded for this clone. The chain employs TRBV27 and TRBJ2-4; D is possibly TRBD1 or TRBD2 (5 bases each). V dropped 8 bases and J dropped 5 bases, with 25 bases sitting between them. The CDR3 is 17 amino acids. Per the germline V gene, CDR1 is MNHEY and CDR2 is SMNVEV (reference sequence). The CDR3 here is CASSSSGPPGLQNIQYF. The CDR3 nucleotides read TGTGCCAGCTCCTCGAGCGGACCTCCAGGGCTGCAAAACATTCAGTACTTC.

CDR3 in amino acids: CASSLAGGEKLFF. Written as DNA, the CDR3 is TGTGCCAGCTCACTCGCGGGCGGTGAAAAACTGTTTTTT. The rearrangement joins TRBV18 to TRBJ1-4, with D unresolved. The V and J ends lost 4 bases and 7 bases respectively, with 10 bases between them. This CDR3 is built from 13 residues. CDR1 is KGHSH and CDR2 is LQKENI in the germline V gene.

The chain combines TRBV5-1 with TRBJ2-1, with TRBD1 matching 8 bases. After removal of 4 bases from V and 3 bases from J, the junction contained 6 bases not matched to a gene. Per germline, CDR1 SGHRS and CDR2 YFSETQ. The CDR3 length is 15 residues. The CDR3 region has the DNA TGCGCCAGCAGCGGACAGGGACTTGGCTACAATGAGCAGTTCTTC. Translation gives CASSGQGLGYNEQFF. The full variable domain, completed using reference TRBV5-1 and TRBJ2-1, is KAGVTQTPRYLIKTRGQQVTLSCSPISGHRSVSWYQQTPGQGLQFLFEYFSETQRNKGNFPGRFSGRQFSNSRSEMNVSTLELGDSALYLCASSGQGLGYNEQFFGPGTRLTVL.

J is TRBJ2-3 and V is TRBV6-2 or TRBV6-3; maybe TRBD1 (5 bases). V lost 2 bases to trimming and J lost 0 bases, with 9 bases between them. The CDR3 sequence is 15 residues long. Germline V gene sequence: CDR1 MNHEY, CDR2 SVGEGT. CDR3 coding DNA: TGTGCCAGCAGTTACAGACAGACTAGCACAGATACGCAGTATTTT. Amino acids: CASSYRQTSTDTQYF.

The CDR3 region is CASSLEDRGHGNEQFF. In DNA, the CDR3 is TGTGCCAGCAGCTTAGAAGACAGGGGGCATGGCAATGAGCAGTTCTTC. The chain links TRBV7-6 to TRBJ2-1; 10 bases are a match to TRBD1. Trimming removed 1 base from V and 6 bases from J; junction bases left unmatched: 6. The CDR3 extends over 16 amino acids. Per the germline V gene, CDR1 is SGHVS and CDR2 is FNYEAQ. The entire variable domain, with the rest obtained from reference TRBV7-6 and TRBJ2-1, is as follows: GAGVSQSPRYKVTKRGQDVALRCDPISGHVSLYWYRQALGQGPEFLTYFNYEAQQDKSGLPNDRFSAERPEGSISTLTIQRTEQRDSAMYRCASSLEDRGHGNEQFFGPGTRLTVL.

In this sample, this clone turned up a few times. The genes are TRBV14 and TRBJ2-7, with D perhaps TRBD2 (6 bases). Germline CDR1 reads SGHDN; CDR2 reads FVKESK. This CDR3 comprises 13 residues. Deletions cut 2 bases from V and 6 bases from J, with 11 bases between. As DNA, the CDR3 is TGTGCCAGCAGCCAATTTGGGGGAGGCGAGCAGTACGTC. It translates to CASSQFGGGEQYV.

CDR3 coding DNA: TGTGCCAGCAGCTTAGCGTGGGATTACTACGAGCAGTACGTC. The encoded protein is CASSLAWDYYEQYV. V is TRBV7-9 and J is TRBJ2-7; unclear D gene. The length of the CDR3 is 14 residues. The V gene's germline CDR1 is SEHNR and CDR2 FQNEAQ (reference sequence). V dropped 0 bases and J dropped 3 bases, with 9 bases sitting between them.

The CDR3 DNA sequence: TGTGCCAGCAGCGTAGGGTCTAGCGGGGCCCAGTACTTC. This translates into CASSVGSSGAQYF. The chain is built from TRBV9 and TRBJ2-4; 9 bases match TRBD2. J lost 13 bases, V lost 0 bases, and 5 bases had no gene match. This CDR3 contains 13 residues. Germline CDR1 reads SGDLS; CDR2 reads YYNGEE.

The genes are TRBV11-1 and TRBJ2-1; TRBD2 matches 10 bases. V shed 5 bases, J shed 4 bases, and the junction held 8 bases outside the gene matches. The CDR3 has 16 amino acids. CDR1 is SGHAT, CDR2 FQDESV, per germline (reference sequence). The CDR3 DNA is TGTGCCAGCAGCCGCTCCGGGACTAGCGTGTACAATGAGCAGTTCTTC. Protein product: CASSRSGTSVYNEQFF.

The chain links TRBV19 to TRBJ2-2; possible D gene TRBD2, 6 bases. CDR1 is LNHDA, CDR2 SQIVND, per germline (reference sequence). The V and J ends lost 6 bases and 3 bases respectively, with 11 bases between them. CDR3 length equals 14 residues. The CDR3 sequence is CASRPGVDTGELFF. The CDR3 nucleotides read TGTGCCAGTAGGCCGGGGGTGGACACCGGGGAGCTGTTTTTT.

The chain has TRBV18 and TRBJ1-5, with D tentatively TRBD1 (6 bases). V shed 3 bases and J shed 4 bases, with 10 bases lying between them. The germline gives CDR1 KGHSH, CDR2 LQKENI. This CDR3 comprises 14 residues. Here the CDR3 reads CASSPNQGNQPQHF. The CDR3 nucleotides read TGTGCCAGCTCACCGAATCAGGGGAATCAGCCCCAGCATTTT.

CDR3 coding DNA: TGTGCCAGCAGGGGATCGGGGGACTCTGGAAACACCATATATTTT. Encoded protein: CASRGSGDSGNTIYF. The chain employs TRBV28 and TRBJ1-3, with a possible D match to TRBD1 (5 bases). The CDR3 extends over 15 amino acids. The germline gives CDR1 MDHEN, CDR2 SYDVKM. Between the trimmed V and J ends, which lost 6 bases and 0 bases, there was a span of 12 bases.

The chain employs TRBV5-1 and TRBJ1-1, with a possible D match to TRBD1 (5 bases). The CDR3 has 13 residues. V lost 3 bases and J 2 bases, leaving 8 bases between the germline ends. In germline, CDR1 is SGHRS, CDR2 YFSETQ. The CDR3 is CASSSDSNTEAFF. In DNA form, the CDR3 reads TGCGCCAGCAGCTCCGACAGTAACACTGAAGCTTTCTTT.

This rearrangement joins TRBV6-5 to TRBJ1-4; the D gene is possibly TRBD1 (5 bases). Germline lookup yields CDR1 MNHEY and CDR2 SVGAGI. Trimming pared 9 bases from V and 7 bases from J, leaving 15 bases between. This CDR3 has 13 residues. CDR3 bases: TGTGCCAGTAGGGACGGACCCTTTGAAAAACTGTTTTTT. Amino acid sequence: CASRDGPFEKLFF.

The chain couples TRBV9 to TRBJ2-5; D is uncertain. Germline assignment: CDR1 SGDLS and CDR2 YYNGEE. The CDR3 runs to 13 residues. The V end was cut by 0 bases, the J end by 4 bases, with 7 bases between. This CDR3 is CASSVDNTETQYF. In DNA, the CDR3 is TGTGCCAGCAGCGTAGACAACACAGAGACCCAGTACTTC.